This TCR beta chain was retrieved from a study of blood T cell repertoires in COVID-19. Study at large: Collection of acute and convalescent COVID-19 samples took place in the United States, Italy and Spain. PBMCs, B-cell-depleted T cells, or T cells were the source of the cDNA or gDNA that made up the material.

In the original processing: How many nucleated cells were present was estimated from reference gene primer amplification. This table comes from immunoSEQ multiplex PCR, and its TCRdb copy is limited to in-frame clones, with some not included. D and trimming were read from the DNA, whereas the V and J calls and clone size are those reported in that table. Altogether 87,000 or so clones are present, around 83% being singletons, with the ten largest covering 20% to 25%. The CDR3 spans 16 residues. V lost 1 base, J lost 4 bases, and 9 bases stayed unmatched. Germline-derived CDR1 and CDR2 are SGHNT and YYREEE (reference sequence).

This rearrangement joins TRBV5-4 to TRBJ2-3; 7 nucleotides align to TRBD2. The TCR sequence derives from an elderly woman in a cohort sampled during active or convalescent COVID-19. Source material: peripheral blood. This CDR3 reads CASSLFMGGSPDTQYF. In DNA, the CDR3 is TGTGCCAGCAGCTTGTTTATGGGCGGGAGCCCAGATACGCAGTATTTT.